This T cell receptor beta chain was identified during a study of Graves' ophthalmopathy and Graves' hyperthyroidism. Overall study: The stable label applied to hyperthyroidism with no ophthalmopathy within 18 months of follow-up.

V was cut by 5 bases and J by 4 bases, with 11 bases left in between. The germline gives CDR1 SGHTA, CDR2 FQGNSA. The CDR3 runs to 13 residues. This clonotype was seen repeatedly, ten times or more. Aged 18 to 65, the patients with hyperthyroidism had under 2 months' duration and were newly diagnosed. Patients were diagnosed from clinical symptoms, serum thyroxine, TRAb, thyroid ultrasound and orbital computed tomography. Amplification targeted the TCR beta CDR3 regions, with RNA transcripts as the source material. First-round RT-PCR employed HTBI primers, with a second-round multiplex PCR after it. In TCRdb, the multiplex PCR reads were re-called with MiXCR into one record per CDR3 protein. The sample holds around 1.1 million distinct CDR3 sequences, around a third seen once.

J is TRBJ1-2 and V is TRBV7-2; TRBD1 might be the D (5 bases). The sequencing sample was made of peripheral blood or thyroid tissue (not recorded which). This clonotype originated in an adult man with Graves' hyperthyroidism. CDR3 nucleotide sequence: TGTGCCAGCAGCCCGACAGACATCTATGGCTACACCTTC. Its protein product is CASSPTDIYGYTF.